This T cell receptor beta chain comes out of a study of PD-1 blockade in classical Hodgkin lymphoma (dated by TCRdb to the early 2020s). Regarding the complete study: Nivolumab dosing was 3 mg/kg intravenously every 2 weeks, continuing until either disease progression or unacceptable toxicity. The study used CyTOF and TCR beta sequencing to define a peripheral blood immune signature of response to PD-1 blockade in classical Hodgkin lymphoma.

Genomic DNA was extracted with the Qiagen DNeasy kit from unsorted PBMCs and from negatively selected CD4+ and CD8+ fractions. TCR beta CDR3 regions were subjected to amplification by immunoSEQ multiplex PCR with primers that anneal to V and J segments. A synthetic immune receptor repertoire was used to minimize amplification bias, and any remaining bias was removed computationally after sequencing. On the authors' methods: Repertoire diversity was quantified as the Shannon entropy index using custom Python scripts. Unsorted, CD4+ and CD8+ repertoires were analyzed separately, except in combined analyses where CD4+ and CD8+ sequences were merged in silico. A clone was considered expanded if an increase in frequency of at least 2-fold after treatment relative to C1D1 was found, and a pseudocount of 0.5 was applied to clones undetected at baseline. Singleton clones were defined as clones with 0 or 1 copy at C1D1, and non-singleton clones were defined as clones with 2 or more copies. By matching protein sequences in sorted samples from the same patient, clones expanded in unsorted samples were annotated as CD4+, CD8+ or unknown. Wilcoxon tests on paired samples were used to test changes in diversity from C1D1 to C4D1. TCRdb retrieved this table from immuneACCESS and kept in-frame rearrangements only. Not all clones are present; in checked studies, unresolved V genes account for under half, and no reason is known for the remainder. V, J and clone size were drawn from that table, and D and trimming were deduced from the DNA. Here the sample has fewer than 25,000 clones; around four fifths occur a single time. The top ten hold around 6.2% of the sample.

What the work shows at the level of the full study, not this receptor alone: Baseline diversity similar to that of newly diagnosed patients was observed in trial patients achieving complete response, whereas significantly lower diversity was observed in partial responders and progressors. Diversity was lower in patients who began nivolumab less than 1 year after ASCT, so these patients were left out of later analyses to avoid confounding by immune reconstitution. By C4D1, a significant rise was seen in CD4+ TCR diversity but not in CD8+ TCR diversity (p=0.0027 vs p=0.16), and the rise was most apparent among complete responders (p=0.02). Newly diagnosed patients were reported to have lower baseline TCR diversity than healthy donors, and relapsed/refractory patients were reported to have lower baseline TCR diversity still. Only a single clinical trial cohort was studied, and what caused the repertoire differences, possibly disease activity or prior therapy, remained undefined.

Relative to germline, V is 4 bases shorter and J is 4 bases shorter, with 16 bases between their ends. The germline V gene provides CDR1 MGHRA and CDR2 YSYEKL. Measured from the cysteine to the phenylalanine, the CDR3 is 16 residues long. Just CDR3 DNA is preserved here, 48 bases in frame from base 1. This clone was detected once. Its antigen target is currently unknown. Per-base qualities were not stored, and no clone one base away is much larger. The time point label on this specimen signifies: cycle 4 day 1 (C4D1), after 5 to 7 weeks of nivolumab. All trial patients had relapsed after autologous stem cell transplantation, with cohorts A, B and C differing in prior brentuximab vedotin exposure. A total of 56 patients with relapsed/refractory classical Hodgkin lymphoma made up the trial cohort, and each patient's best overall response was complete response, partial response or progressive disease. Single-agent nivolumab was administered to trial patients in the multi-cohort phase II CheckMate 205 trial. An independent review committee assessed best overall response using the 2007 International Working Group response criteria. Trial PBMCs were collected just before the start of nivolumab (C1D1) and during therapy at cycle 2 day 1 and cycle 4 day 1. Peripheral blood was collected in 8 mL Vacutainer Cell Preparation Tubes, from which PBMCs were isolated by centrifugation and then cryopreserved.

The TCR comes from a human donor with classical Hodgkin lymphoma. This chain is built from TRBV4-1 and TRBJ2-2; perhaps TRBD1 is the D gene, with 5 bases matching. Sample: peripheral blood mononuclear cells (PBMCs), taken before the fourth cycle of nivolumab. CDR3 reads: CASSLGYRKPTGELFF. The sequence in DNA is TGCGCCAGCAGCCTCGGGTACAGGAAACCCACCGGGGAGCTGTTTTTT.